These 15 T cell receptor beta chains share one sample of origin, sequenced in a study of OX40 agonist ivuxolimab in advanced cancers. Method: immunoSEQ multiplex PCR; TCRdb's copy keeps in-frame clones and lacks some. The sample lists more than 70,000 clones, 89% occurring once. Sequenced material: CD4+ or CD8+ T cells sorted from blood, taken in a trial of the OX40 agonist ivuxolimab. The receptors here all came from an adult with an advanced solid tumor such as melanoma, head and neck, liver or kidney cancer.

The chain has TRBV7-9 and TRBJ2-4, with 7 bases matching TRBD1. The trim removed 5 bases at V and 3 bases at J, leaving 7 bases unmatched. This CDR3 is built from 15 residues. In germline, CDR1 is SEHNR, CDR2 FQNEAQ (reference sequence). Here the CDR3 reads CASSADGTVKNIQYF. DNA of the CDR3: TGTGCCAGCAGCGCCGATGGGACAGTCAAAAACATTCAGTACTTC.

The rearrangement joins TRBV7-6 to TRBJ2-7; 7 bases are shared with TRBD1. V was clipped by 4 bases and J by 3 bases; unmatched bases: 3. CDR1 and CDR2 (germline): SGHVS, FNYEAQ. The CDR3 consists of 13 residues. DNA of the CDR3: TGTGCCAGCAGCTCTAACAGGGGCTACGAGCAGTACTTC. Amino acids: CASSSNRGYEQYF. Full variable domain (outside the CDR3, taken from reference TRBV7-6 and TRBJ2-7): GAGVSQSPRYKVTKRGQDVALRCDPISGHVSLYWYRQALGQGPEFLTYFNYEAQQDKSGLPNDRFSAERPEGSISTLTIQRTEQRDSAMYRCASSSNRGYEQYFGPGTRLTVT.

This clone appeared a single time. The rearrangement joins TRBV7-6 to TRBJ2-5; 12 positions agree with TRBD2. The ends lost 5 bases at V and 11 bases at J; junction bases unmatched: 12. From germline, CDR1 is SGHVS and CDR2 FNYEAQ. The CDR3 runs to 15 residues. This CDR3 reads CASSLTSGSSVEQYF. As DNA, the CDR3 is TGTGCCAGCAGCCTGACTAGCGGGAGTTCAGTTGAGCAGTACTTC.

The chain uses TRBV19 and TRBJ2-7; D may be TRBD2 (6 bases). Germline V CDR1 and CDR2: LNHDA, SQIVND (reference sequence). Trimming stripped 5 bases from V and 4 bases from J, with 21 bases between. The CDR3 is made up of 16 amino acids. CDR3 region: CASSPGSGRTVYEQYF. The CDR3 bases are TGTGCCAGTAGTCCTGGTTCGGGGAGGACTGTATACGAGCAGTACTTC.

This clone was observed a few times. J is TRBJ1-5 and V is TRBV7-6; 12 bases fit TRBD1. Per germline, CDR1 SGHVS and CDR2 FNYEAQ. The CDR3 is 16 residues long. Trimming cost V 4 bases and J 7 bases; bases outside gene matches: 8. This CDR3 reads CASSSGQGAVGQPQHF. The CDR3 DNA reads TGTGCCAGCAGCTCGGGACAGGGGGCGGTGGGGCAGCCCCAGCATTTT.

This chain uses TRBV5-1 with TRBJ2-3; maybe TRBD1 (6 bases). The length of the CDR3 is 15 residues. Between the trimmed V and J ends, which lost 0 bases and 6 bases, there was a span of 14 bases. Germline CDR1 and CDR2: SGHRS and YFSETQ. The CDR3 coding sequence is TGCGCCAGCAGCTTGGTAGGGGGTGCGTATGATACGCAGTATTTT. Translation: CASSLVGGAYDTQYF.

CDR3 protein: CASSVRDRGQEQYF. CDR3 coding DNA: TGTGCCAGTAGTGTCCGGGACAGGGGGCAAGAGCAGTACTTC. This sequence joins TRBV19 and TRBJ2-7; 12 positions agree with TRBD1. The CDR3 spans 14 residues. V shed 5 bases and J 7 bases; nucleotides not matched to a gene: 6. Germline V lookup: CDR1 LNHDA, CDR2 SQIVND (reference sequence).

The chain has TRBV6-6 and TRBJ2-3; no reliable D call. V lost 0 bases and J 0 bases, leaving 10 bases between the germline ends. Per the germline V gene, CDR1 is MNHNY and CDR2 is SVGAGI (reference sequence). This CDR3 region has 16 residues. The CDR3 bases are TGTGCCAGCAGTTACTCGAAGGCAGAAAGCACAGATACGCAGTATTTT. This sequence encodes CASSYSKAESTDTQYF.

This clone was seen once. The rearrangement uses TRBV5-1 and TRBJ2-4; 7 nucleotides match TRBD1. Germline lookup yields CDR1 SGHRS and CDR2 YFSETQ. The CDR3 totals 18 residues. Trimming took 4 bases from V and 0 from J; bases not matched to a gene: 13. Written as DNA, the CDR3 is TGCGCCAGCAGCCCTCGGGACAGCGCGAGAATAGCCAAAAACATTCAGTACTTC. Translation: CASSPRDSARIAKNIQYF.

The chain has TRBV19 and TRBJ1-2, with D tentatively TRBD1 (5 bases). The CDR3 is 16 residues long. V was trimmed by 4 bases and J by 4 bases, leaving 19 bases between them. Germline lookup yields CDR1 LNHDA and CDR2 SQIVND (reference sequence). The CDR3 bases are TGTGCCAGTAGTAGGTCTTATCTGGATGGGGGCTATGGCTACACCTTC. Translated: CASSRSYLDGGYGYTF.

CDR3 nucleotides: TGTGCCAGTAGTCTCGCGGGGGTGCTGAACACTGAAGCTTTCTTT. This sequence encodes CASSLAGVLNTEAFF. The V and J genes are TRBV19 and TRBJ1-1; TRBD1 might be the D (5 bases). This CDR3 spans 15 amino acids. Per germline, CDR1 LNHDA and CDR2 SQIVND (reference sequence). Trimming left V 5 bases short and J 0 bases short, with 13 bases between.

The rearrangement links TRBV4-1 to TRBJ2-5, with D maybe TRBD2 (5 bases). Germline loops: CDR1 MGHRA, CDR2 YSYEKL. CDR3 length: 16 amino acids. Trimming cost V 0 bases and J 5 bases, with 16 bases left between them. CDR3: CASSQDLGAGGETQYF. For the CDR3, the DNA is TGCGCCAGCAGCCAAGATTTAGGCGCGGGTGGGGAGACCCAGTACTTC.

The genes are TRBV9 and TRBJ1-2; TRBD1 might be the D (5 bases). The CDR3 is 15 residues long. Trimming removed 4 bases at V and 5 bases at J, with 18 bases between. CDR1 and CDR2 (germline): SGDLS, YYNGEE. CDR3: CASSFNRGTAYGYTF. The CDR3 DNA sequence: TGTGCCAGCAGCTTCAACCGGGGGACTGCTTATGGCTACACCTTC.

This chain connects TRBV5-1 to TRBJ1-5; TRBD1 might be the D (6 bases). There are 13 residues in the CDR3. The germline V and J ends were trimmed by 4 bases and 6 bases, with 11 bases remaining between them. CDR1 and CDR2 (germline): SGHRS, YFSETQ. CDR3 nucleotides: TGCGCCAGCAGCAGACAGGTGGGTCAGCCCCAGCATTTT. Its translation: CASSRQVGQPQHF.

This clone was counted a few times. The chain uses TRBV11-2 and TRBJ1-2; the D gene is possibly TRBD1 (6 bases). Between the trimmed V and J ends, which lost 0 bases and 8 bases, there was a span of 16 bases. The CDR3 consists of 15 residues. The germline gives CDR1 SGHAT, CDR2 FQNNGV. This CDR3 reads CASSLDRGSAEGYTF. In DNA, the CDR3 is TGTGCCAGCAGCTTAGACAGGGGAAGCGCGGAGGGCTACACCTTC.